This TCR beta chain originates from a study of T cell responses to AZD1222 COVID-19 vaccine. Germline V CDR1 and CDR2: SGHRS, YFSETQ. The CDR3 sequence is 16 residues long. In the case of this clone: Its specificity is unknown. A junction end diverges from the germline sequence, so it may reflect a read error.

Study-level results: Scientists sampled the repertoires only once the peak T cell response had passed.

This table comes from immunoSEQ multiplex PCR, and its TCRdb copy is limited to in-frame clones, with some not included. The table has some 69,000 clones, roughly 83% seen once. The V and J genes are TRBV5-1 and TRBJ2-1; 8 bases agree with TRBD2. The receptor comes from an adult who received the AZD1222 COVID-19 vaccine. The sequencing used peripheral blood, collected 28 days after the second AZD1222 dose. The CDR3 nucleotides read TGCGCCAGCAGCTTGGACGCTAGCGGGTCCTACGATGAGCAGTTCTTC. It codes for CASSLDASGSYDEQFF.